The clone carrying this T cell receptor (beta chain) has a single count. These data originate in a study of blood T cells in healthy people across ages. PCR was performed a second time for roughly 7 to 11 cycles using a sample-barcoded 5' primer and a J-beta primer mix. TCRdb reprocessed the 5' RACE reads with MiXCR, giving one entry per CDR3 protein. The sample yields roughly 550,000 distinct CDR3 sequences, around 24% seen once. The sample also formed part of further work on T cells of mothers and their children.

This receptor was taken from a boy between 5 and 17 years old in good health. Specimen: blood.

CDR3: CASIVKGGIEHQPQHF. CDR3 nucleotides: TGTGCCAGCATTGTAAAAGGTGGCATCGAGCATCAGCCCCAGCATTTT. This chain uses TRBV6-1 with TRBJ1-5, with D unclear. This CDR3 has 16 residues. Germline assignment: CDR1 MNHNS and CDR2 SASEGT. Trimming took 7 bases from V and 5 from J, leaving 21 bases between them.